A single count supports the clone carrying this T cell receptor (beta chain). The repertoire was sequenced with immunoSEQ multiplex PCR; TCRdb's copy has only in-frame clones and lacks some. The table includes 30,000 to 40,000 clones, over 90% detected once. This sample was taken from a study of blood T cell repertoires in COVID-19. The specimen sequenced was peripheral blood. The clonotype was recovered from a human donor in a cohort sampled during active COVID-19.

For the CDR3, the DNA is TGTGCCAGCAGCGACGGGATGAACTACAATGAGCAGTTCTTC. It specifies CASSDGMNYNEQFF. The V call is TRBV5-6, the J call TRBJ2-1; a weak D match, TRBD2 (5 bases). The CDR3 length is 14 residues. Trimming removed 4 bases from V and 3 bases from J, with 11 bases in between. Germline V lookup: CDR1 SGHDT, CDR2 YYEEEE.